This T cell receptor (beta chain) originates from a study of read filtering for tumor transcriptome and immune sequencing. Study-level background: Patients were some 16 male and about 15 female, mean age 65.9 years, range about 47 to 85. Revised staging placed fewer than ten patients in R-ISS I, some 17 in II, 6 or 7 in III. Transcriptome libraries were built from DNase-treated RNA.

Germline assignment: CDR1 SGHAT and CDR2 FQNNGV. Trimming left V 3 bases short and J 5 bases short, with 13 bases between. The CDR3 runs to 14 residues. This clonotype was observed at least ten times. Molecular barcoded adaptors covering alpha/delta and beta/gamma chains were used on approximately 400 ng RNA. TCRdb passed the reads through MiXCR, listing each CDR3 protein once. The table has 120,000 or so distinct CDR3 sequences, 10% to 15% seen once; the top ten hold around 10%. The receptor was derived from a donor aged 40 or older with multiple myeloma. V is TRBV11-2 and J is TRBJ1-1; a weak D match, TRBD1 (5 bases). Source material: a population of CD138-negative cells sorted from bone marrow. This CDR3 is CASSFLGPRTEAFF. The CDR3 coding sequence is TGTGCCAGCAGCTTCCTGGGACCGCGTACTGAAGCTTTCTTT.